The clone carrying this T cell receptor beta chain came up a few times. Its antigen is unknown. The CDR3 has 15 residues. Germline CDR1 and CDR2: SNHLY and FYNNEI. The V end lost 3 bases, the J end lost 4 bases, and 13 bases lay between the germline ends. The sample comes from a study of T cell repertoires in cytomegalovirus infection. On the study more broadly: Alongside well-studied HLA-B-restricted CMV epitopes, recently identified HLA-C-restricted CMV epitopes were also used. Shared public TCR beta signatures pointed to both CMV infection and a matching HLA type.

From the reads, TCRdb called clonotypes with MiXCR, one entry per CDR3 protein. The sample has some 110,000 distinct CDR3 sequences, about 32% seen once. Overall study results and limits: Clonotypes of TCR beta that were HLA-C-restricted and CMV-specific dominated the ex vivo response. Totalled public TCR beta family frequency picked out people who carried CMV plus the relevant HLA.

V and J are TRBV2 and TRBJ2-1; possibly TRBD2 for D (5 bases). The material sequenced was CD8+ T cells from cultured PBMCs, taken from culture after CMV antigen stimulation. The receptor was isolated from a human donor in good health (CMV status not recorded). Some clones in this sample may be carry-over from other donors' samples. The CDR3 sequence is CASSEGWGDYNEQFF. DNA of the CDR3: TGTGCCAGCAGTGAGGGGTGGGGAGATTACAATGAGCAGTTCTTC.